The source of this T cell receptor beta chain is a study of cytomegalovirus exposure and HLA in healthy donors. Study details: An earlier analysis found some 100 million unique TCR beta sequences from about 190 million T cells. Study-wide findings and caveats: Prediction of most subjects' HLA-A and HLA-B alleles by TCR beta sequences was reportedly accurate.

A word on this clone: Its antigen is currently unknown.

CDR1 and CDR2 from the germline V gene are SGHTA and FQGNSA. The CDR3 extends over 15 amino acids. Trimming pared 5 bases from V and 3 bases from J, leaving 17 bases between. PCR was performed using 60 Vbeta and 13 Jbeta primers. Only in-frame clones appear in the TCRdb table, and some are missing; sequencing was by immunoSEQ multiplex PCR. Of around 190,000 clones listed, about 80% are singletons. The gene calls are TRBV7-2 and TRBJ2-7; a weak D match, TRBD1 (6 bases). The sequence derives from a man aged 25-45 years in good health and CMV-seronegative. The sample was PBMCs. CDR3 in amino acids: CASSLTGMIGYEQYF. The DNA for the CDR3 is TGTGCCAGCAGCCTAACAGGGATGATTGGCTACGAGCAGTACTTC.